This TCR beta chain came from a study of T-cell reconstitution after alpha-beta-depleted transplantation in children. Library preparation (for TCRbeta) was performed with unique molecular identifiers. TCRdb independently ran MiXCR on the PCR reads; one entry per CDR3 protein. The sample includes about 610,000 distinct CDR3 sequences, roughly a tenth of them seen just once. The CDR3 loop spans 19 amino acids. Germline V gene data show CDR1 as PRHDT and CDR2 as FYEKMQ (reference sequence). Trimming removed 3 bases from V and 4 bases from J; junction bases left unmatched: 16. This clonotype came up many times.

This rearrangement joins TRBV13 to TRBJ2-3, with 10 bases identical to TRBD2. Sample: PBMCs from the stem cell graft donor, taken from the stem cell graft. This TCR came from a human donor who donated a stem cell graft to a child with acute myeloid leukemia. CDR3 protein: CASSLSGRASLRLADTQYF. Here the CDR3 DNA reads TGTGCCAGCAGCTTGAGCGGGAGGGCCAGTCTTCGTTTGGCAGATACGCAGTATTTT.